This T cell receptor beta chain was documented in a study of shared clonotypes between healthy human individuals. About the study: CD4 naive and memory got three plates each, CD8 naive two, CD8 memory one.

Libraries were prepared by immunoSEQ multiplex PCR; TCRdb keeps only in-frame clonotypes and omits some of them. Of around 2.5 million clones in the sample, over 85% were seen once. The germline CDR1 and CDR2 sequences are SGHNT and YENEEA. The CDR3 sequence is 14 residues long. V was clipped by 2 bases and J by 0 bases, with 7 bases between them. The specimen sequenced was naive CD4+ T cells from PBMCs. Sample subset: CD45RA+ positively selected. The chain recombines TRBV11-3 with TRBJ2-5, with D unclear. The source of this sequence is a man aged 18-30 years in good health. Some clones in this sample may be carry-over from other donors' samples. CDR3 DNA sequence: TGTGCCAGCAGCTTAATGGGGTACCAAGAGACCCAGTACTTC. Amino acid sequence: CASSLMGYQETQYF.